This T cell receptor beta chain was documented in a study of blood T cell repertoires in COVID-19. Germline trimming cut 5 bases from V and 8 bases from J; bases unmatched to any gene: 9. The CDR3 consists of 15 residues. The germline CDR1 and CDR2 sequences are SGHVS and FQNEAQ. TCRdb's table, derived via immunoSEQ multiplex PCR, lists solely in-frame clones and lacks some. The repertoire holds around 300,000 clones, about nine tenths seen once, with about 1.5% in the top ten. The rearrangement links TRBV7-8 to TRBJ1-4; 9 bases match TRBD1. This clonotype originated in a woman younger than 45 with COVID-19, enrolled during active disease. Sequencing was performed on peripheral blood. CDR3 region: CASSPVTGGGEKLFF. Here the CDR3 DNA reads TGTGCCAGCAGCCCAGTGACAGGGGGTGGGGAAAAACTGTTTTTT.